The 24 T cell receptor beta chains below all came from one sample that was sequenced in a study of blood T cells in healthy people across ages. A J-beta primer mix and a sample-barcoded 5' primer were used in a second PCR of roughly 6 to 11 cycles. Via MiXCR, TCRdb re-called the 5' RACE reads, giving one row per CDR3 protein. The sample has over 1,500,000 distinct CDR3 sequences, roughly 50% seen once. Material: blood. These receptors came from a woman aged 40 to 50 in good health.

This clonotype has more than one count but fewer than ten. The chain combines TRBV7-2 with TRBJ2-1; D uncertain. CDR3 length: 14 residues. Trimming removed 4 bases from V and 7 bases from J, with 14 bases in between. Germline V lookup: CDR1 SGHTA, CDR2 FQGNSA. This chain's CDR3 is CASSSRVNRNEQFF. The CDR3 coding sequence is TGTGCCAGCAGCTCCCGGGTCAATCGGAATGAGCAGTTCTTC.

J is TRBJ2-3 and V is TRBV6-1; 10 nucleotides agree with TRBD2. CDR3 length: 18 residues. Germline V gives CDR1 MNHNS, CDR2 SASEGT. The ends lost 2 bases at V and 0 bases at J; junction bases unmatched: 8. The CDR3 region has the DNA TGTGCCAGCAGTGAAAGGCCTAGCGGGGGTTCTAGCACAGATACGCAGTATTTT. It specifies CASSERPSGGSSTDTQYF.

This clonotype was detected only a few times. The chain carries TRBV6-5 and TRBJ2-1; D gene uncertain. The length of the CDR3 is 16 residues. The germline V gene has CDR1 MNHEY and CDR2 SVGAGI. V lost 2 bases to trimming and J lost 0 bases, with 11 bases between them. CDR3 nucleotide sequence: TGTGCCAGCAGTTACCCCTTATATGGCTCCTACAATGAGCAGTTCTTC. This gives the protein CASSYPLYGSYNEQFF.

The chain carries TRBV5-4 and TRBJ2-1; D call uncertain. V shed 3 bases and J shed 8 bases, with 9 bases lying between them. The CDR3 sequence is 12 residues long. Germline V lookup: CDR1 SGHNT, CDR2 YYREEE (reference sequence). The CDR3 DNA follows: TGTGCCAGCAGCTCTCCGTCATATGAGCAGTTCTTC. Amino acids: CASSSPSYEQFF.

This sequence joins TRBV7-3 and TRBJ2-6, with TRBD2 matching over 10 bases. V was pared by 5 bases and J by 4 bases, with 11 bases of the junction left unmatched. This CDR3 spans 18 amino acids. Per the germline V gene, CDR1 is SGHTA and CDR2 is FQGTGA. CDR3 residues: CASSPRLAGARGANVLTF. The CDR3 DNA is TGTGCCAGCAGCCCAAGGCTAGCGGGGGCGCGCGGGGCCAACGTCCTGACTTTC. Supplemented by reference TRBV7-3 and TRBJ2-6, the full variable domain reads GAGVSQTPSNKVTEKGKYVELRCDPISGHTALYWYRQSLGQGPEFLIYFQGTGAADDSGLPNDRFFAVRPEGSVSTLKIQRTERGDSAVYLCASSPRLAGARGANVLTFGAGSRLTVL.

In this sample, this clonotype turned up a few times. The chain links TRBV7-9 to TRBJ2-7, with D perhaps TRBD2 (6 bases). Germline V gene lookup returns CDR1 SEHNR and CDR2 FQNEAQ (reference sequence). With 0 bases removed from V and 1 base from J, the gap between germline ends came to 13 bases. CDR3 length equals 16 residues. CDR3 in amino acids: CASSLASPGRSYEQYF. The CDR3, as DNA: TGTGCCAGCAGCTTAGCGAGCCCAGGGAGGTCCTACGAGCAGTACTTC.

There are many counts of this clonotype. The chain carries TRBV20-1 and TRBJ2-7, with D possibly TRBD2 on 6 matching bases. CDR1 and CDR2 from the germline V gene are DFQATT and SNEGSKA (reference sequence). V lost 3 bases to trimming and J lost 3 bases, with 6 bases between them. The CDR3 is 11 amino acids. The CDR3 bases are TGCAGTGCTAGGCGGGACTACGAGCAGTACTTC. Amino acid sequence: CSARRDYEQYF.

V and J are TRBV5-6 and TRBJ1-2, with D unclear. V shed 1 base and J shed 2 bases, with 12 bases lying between them. The CDR3 is made up of 15 amino acids. CDR1 is SGHDT and CDR2 is YYEEEE in the germline V gene. The CDR3 loop is CASSLWPGGNYGYTF. The CDR3 DNA is TGTGCCAGCAGCTTGTGGCCCGGTGGAAACTATGGCTACACCTTC.

The rearrangement links TRBV10-2 to TRBJ2-7; D is undetermined. The CDR3 runs 17 residues. Germline V gene data show CDR1 as WSHSY and CDR2 as SAAADI. V was trimmed by 3 bases and J by 0 bases, leaving 18 bases between them. The CDR3 region is CASSDLVQAVSSYEQYF. The CDR3 DNA follows: TGCGCCAGCAGTGATTTGGTCCAGGCTGTCAGCTCCTACGAGCAGTACTTC.

The V gene is TRBV7-2, the J gene TRBJ2-1, with 13 bases fitting TRBD2. Germline CDR1 reads SGHTA; CDR2 reads FQGNSA. This CDR3 has 19 amino acids. Trimming at V came to 2 bases and at J to 4 bases, leaving 11 bases not matched to a gene. The CDR3: CASSLLSTSGGRKYNEQFF. The CDR3 bases are TGTGCCAGCAGCTTACTGTCGACTAGCGGGGGGCGGAAATACAATGAGCAGTTCTTC. The full variable domain, rest sourced from reference TRBV7-2 and TRBJ2-1, is GAGVSQSPSNKVTEKGKDVELRCDPISGHTALYWYRQSLGQGLEFLIYFQGNSAPDKSGLPSDRFSAERTGGSVSTLTIQRTQQEDSAVYLCASSLLSTSGGRKYNEQFFGPGTRLTVL.

The chain carries TRBV6-5 and TRBJ1-5; 9 bases are shared with TRBD1. Looked up from germline, CDR1 is MNHEY and CDR2 is SVGAGI. The CDR3 is made up of 15 amino acids. Trimming at V came to 6 bases and at J to 0 bases, leaving 3 bases not matched to a gene. As DNA, the CDR3 is TGTGCCAGCAGGCAGGACAGGGGTAGCAATCAGCCCCAGCATTTT. Translation: CASRQDRGSNQPQHF.

This rearrangement joins TRBV4-3 to TRBJ2-2, with 11 nucleotides matching TRBD2. The germline gives CDR1 LGHNA, CDR2 YSLEER. The CDR3 length is 17 residues. Trimming took 0 bases from V and 6 from J; bases not matched to a gene: 6. The CDR3 DNA follows: TGCGCCAGCAGCCAAGACATAGCGGGGGGGCTCCCCGGGGAGCTGTTTTTT. This gives the protein CASSQDIAGGLPGELFF.

Details on this clonotype: A junction end diverges from the germline sequence, so it may reflect a read error. The chain has TRBV7-7 and TRBJ2-7, with 9 bases lining up with TRBD1. This CDR3 is 15 amino acids long. Germline V gives CDR1 SSHAT, CDR2 FNYEAQ (reference sequence). This chain's CDR3 is CASSRSPGQGGEQYF. In DNA form, the CDR3 reads TGTGCTAGCAGCCGCAGTCCGGGACAGGGAGGCGAGCAGTACTTC.

The genes are TRBV4-3 and TRBJ2-7, with TRBD1 matching over 9 bases. The CDR3 has 15 amino acids. Germline loops: CDR1 LGHNA, CDR2 YSLEER. The V gene end was trimmed by 0 bases and the J gene end by 4 bases; junction bases not matched to a gene: 4. The CDR3 DNA reads as TGCGCCAGCAGCCAAGATGAGGGACAGGGTTACGAGCAGTACTTC. The encoded protein is CASSQDEGQGYEQYF.

This rearrangement joins TRBV4-1 to TRBJ2-6; D is undetermined. CDR1 and CDR2 from the germline V gene are MGHRA and YSYEKL. Trimming left V 6 bases short and J 0 bases short, with 9 bases between. The CDR3 length is 15 residues. The CDR3: CASRQTTSGANVLTF. The CDR3 DNA sequence: TGCGCCAGCAGACAGACGACCTCTGGGGCCAACGTCCTGACTTTC.

J is TRBJ2-7 and V is TRBV6-5; 8 bases fit TRBD1. From germline, CDR1 is MNHEY and CDR2 SVGAGI. Germline trimming cut 1 base from V and 2 bases from J; bases unmatched to any gene: 7. This CDR3 spans 16 amino acids. The chain's CDR3 is CASSYFDRGSPYEQYF. CDR3 coding DNA: TGTGCCAGCAGTTACTTCGACAGGGGTAGTCCCTACGAGCAGTACTTC.

The chain carries TRBV29-1 and TRBJ1-2, with TRBD1 matching over 7 bases. Germline V gene sequence: CDR1 SQVTM, CDR2 ANQGSEA. J lost 6 bases, V lost 7 bases, and 11 bases had no gene match. CDR3 size: 13 residues. The CDR3: CSAPGQKGHGYTF. The CDR3 bases are TGCAGCGCCCCGGGACAGAAGGGCCATGGCTACACCTTC. The complete variable domain, with remaining parts taken from reference TRBV29-1 and TRBJ1-2, reads SAVISQKPSRDICQRGTSLTIQCQVDSQVTMMFWYRQQPGQSLTLIATANQGSEATYESGFVIDKFPISRPNLTFSTLTVSNMSPEDSSIYLCSAPGQKGHGYTFGSGTRLTVV.

This clonotype was counted only a few times. V usage is TRBV12-3 or TRBV12-4 and J usage is TRBJ1-2, with D tentatively TRBD1 (5 bases). The CDR3 consists of 12 residues. Between the trimmed V and J ends, which lost 5 bases and 7 bases, there was a span of 11 bases. CDR3 sequence: CASSPQGVGYTF. In nucleotides, the CDR3 is TGTGCCAGCAGTCCCCAGGGTGTTGGCTACACCTTC.

The gene calls are TRBV7-2 and TRBJ2-1; D is uncertain. V was trimmed by 1 base and J by 1 base, leaving 14 bases between them. Germline V gene lookup returns CDR1 SGHTA and CDR2 FQGNSA. The CDR3 is 17 amino acids. CDR3 DNA: TGTGCCAGCAGCTTAGACGTTCTCCTAGGGTCCTACAATGAGCAGTTCTTC. This sequence encodes CASSLDVLLGSYNEQFF.

The chain uses TRBV7-9 and TRBJ2-5; perhaps TRBD2 as D (5 bases). The CDR3 sequence is 15 residues long. Germline V gene sequence: CDR1 SEHNR, CDR2 FQNEAQ (reference sequence). V was shortened by 1 base and J by 3 bases, with 12 bases between the two germline ends. CDR3 sequence (DNA): TGTGCCAGCAGCTTAGTATCTCCGGGAAAAGAGACCCAGTACTTC. Protein product: CASSLVSPGKETQYF.

There are a few counts of this clonotype. This chain joins TRBV4-3 and TRBJ2-2; TRBD1 matches 9 bases. The germline CDR1 and CDR2 sequences are LGHNA and YSLEER. The CDR3 extends over 14 amino acids. The V segment lost 4 bases and the J segment 5 bases; nucleotides outside the gene matches: 2. This CDR3 is CASSPGQGTGELFF. CDR3 bases: TGCGCCAGCAGCCCCGGACAGGGGACCGGGGAGCTGTTTTTT.

The chain recombines TRBV11-2 with TRBJ2-5; 8 positions agree with TRBD1. The better agreement between TRBJ2-7 and the DNA end casts doubt on the J call. Per germline, CDR1 SGHAT and CDR2 FQNNGV. CDR3 length: 14 amino acids. CDR3 coding DNA: TGTGCCAGCAGCCCGGACAGGGTGGGGCGCGAGCAGTACTTC. This gives the protein CASSPDRVGREQYF.

A note on this clonotype: The DNA is omitted, as the CDR3 cannot be located on it reliably, and the CDR3 follows TCRdb's listing. V is TRBV7-9 and J is TRBJ1-2; the table's D call, TRBD1, has no DNA check behind it. Germline V CDR1 and CDR2: SEHNR, FQNEAQ (reference sequence). Inclusive of both ends, the CDR3 amounts to 11 amino acids. CDR3 protein: CASSFGTGSTF.

This clonotype was seen only a few times. This chain uses TRBV13 with TRBJ2-5; 7 positions agree with TRBD1. CDR1 and CDR2 from the germline V gene are PRHDT and FYEKMQ (reference sequence). This CDR3 is 15 amino acids long. Trimming took 4 bases from V and 0 from J; bases not matched to a gene: 5. For the CDR3, the DNA is TGTGCCAGCAGCTCCCCGCAGGGGGACCAAGAGACCCAGTACTTC. It translates to CASSSPQGDQETQYF.